Sequencing of this TCR beta chain was carried out in a study of T-cell memory formation after mild COVID-19 (dated by TCRdb to about 2021). Background on the whole study: TCR sequence clusters from the two donors were largely donor specific. In two donors, T-cell clones that expanded and contracted after mild COVID-19 were tracked by sequencing TCRalpha and TCRbeta repertoires over time. Two young, previously healthy adult volunteers made up the cohort, one male and one female.

Study-wide findings and limitations: Contracting CD4+ clones were located mainly in the CM and EM memory subsets, whereas CD8+ clones were found to be enriched in EMRA. SARS-CoV-2 specificity was not confirmed for the second-wave clones peaking on day 37. Clones contracting from day 15 to 85 had balanced CD4/CD8 phenotypes, while a second wave expanding from day 15 to 37 was biased towards CD4+. Some responding clones were found in pre-infection memory, which suggests that pre-existing cross-reactive memory T cells took part in the SARS-CoV-2 response. The study included only a couple of mild cases, and larger cohorts that include severe cases with pre-infection samples were judged to be necessary.

Ficoll-Paque density gradient centrifugation was used to isolate PBMCs. Remarks on this clonotype: No antigen is known for it. Base qualities are not at hand, and no much larger clone is one base apart.

The reads were generated on an Illumina NovaSeq 6000. TCRalpha and TCRbeta cDNA libraries were built by 5'RACE with constant-segment primers, adding sample barcodes and unique molecular identifiers. RNA was extracted from every sample with Trizol reagent. Amplification of the libraries took two PCR steps, and the second step added a second sample barcode plus Illumina TruSeq adapters. Sequencing of the libraries was done on an Illumina NovaSeq, producing 2 x 150 bp paired-end reads. Processing in the source paper ran as follows. Reads were demultiplexed and collapsed into UMI-guided consensus sequences with migec v1.2.7. Using mixcr v2.1.11, UMI consensuses were aligned to TRA and TRB V and J templates and then assembled into clonotypes. A clonotype was counted as expanded or contracted only when both edgeR and NoisET called the clonotype significant, with the noise models trained on biological replicates. For edgeR calls, a false discovery rate-adjusted p below 0.01 and a log2 fold-change threshold of 1 were applied. As an exploratory analysis of dynamics, max-normalized trajectories of the 1000 most abundant clonotypes were examined by PCA with hierarchical clustering. Each responding clone was given a CD4 or CD8 phenotype based on the CD4+ and CD8+ repertoires, which had been sequenced separately. Clones were called with MiXCR by TCRdb after fastp trimmed the public reads at Q25, and only in-frame beta chains were retained. All rows with the same CDR3 protein become a single entry with the most common DNA and genes. V and J calls and clone size were set by TCRdb, not the authors. This sample gives 470,000 or so distinct CDR3 sequences in total; 15% to 20% of them show up just once. The top ten hold about 8.1% of the sample.

The receptor was derived from an adult woman who had mild COVID-19 (a few samples of this study predate the infection). The sample titles of this study are shuffled in the database, so cell type and time point are left out; the donor was told from shared clones. The sample was PBMCs or a T cell subset sorted from them (not recorded which).

The CDR3 sequence is CASSLSPGAMNTEAFF. The DNA sequence is given as TGTGCCAGCAGCTTAAGCCCGGGGGCGATGAACACTGAAGCTTTCTTT. The chain joins TRBV7-9 to TRBJ1-1; the D region possibly corresponds to TRBD1 (6 bases align). Its CDR3 holds 16 amino acids, cysteine through phenylalanine. Only CDR3 DNA remains: 48 bases, in frame from the first base. Relative to germline, V is 2 bases shorter and J is 0 bases shorter, with 13 bases between their ends. Taken from the germline V gene (reference sequence), the CDR1 and CDR2 loops are SEHNR and FQNEAQ.